A single sample is the source of the 3 T cell receptor delta chains below, sequenced in a study of γδ T cells in repeated Plasmodium falciparum infection. Flow sorting of PBMC yielded separate Vgamma9/Vdelta2+ and Vdelta2-negative gammadelta T cell populations for bulk repertoire analysis. TCRdb called clones from the multiplex PCR reads again using CATT. The table lists 75,000 to 100,000 delta-chain clones, under 1.5% of them singletons. The sample consisted of gamma-delta T cells from blood. The receptors originated from a pool of human donors (malaria-infected and uninfected, not separated).

Turning to this clone: A read error is the likely source, as a far larger clone sits one nucleotide away. In the same sample, other DNA sequences code for this CDR3. The chain employs TRDV1 and TRDJ1, with 12 bases that match TRDD3. No J gene is reported in TCRdb; it was inferred here by comparing the DNA with germline. This CDR3 has 21 residues. CDR1 is TSWWSYY and CDR2 is QGS in the germline V gene. As DNA, the CDR3 is TGCGCTCTTGGGGACCCCCCTAGAGGGCTGGGGGATACGATGCGCACCGATAAACTCATCTTT. Translation: CALGDPPRGLGDTMRTDKLIF.

This clone was found a few times. This likely traces to a read error, being one base from a far larger clone. Other DNA sequences in the sample encode the same CDR3. Called V gene: TRDV2; the J gene was not called; the D call TRDD3 from the table was never checked on the DNA. The CDR3 contains 15 residues. Per germline, CDR1 GEAIGNYY and CDR2 EKD. The CDR3 loop reads CACDTRYAGGDKLIF. CDR3 DNA sequence: TGTGCCTGTGACACCCGATACGCCGGGGGCGATAAACTCATCTTC.

This clone came up a few times. The protein held in TCRdb is that of a much larger clone and does not match this DNA's translation at residue 3, likely because of a read error; the protein shown is translated from the DNA. J is TRDJ1 and V is TRDV1; D might be TRDD3 (6 bases). The J gene is absent in TCRdb and was assigned here via DNA matching to germline. Germline CDR1 TSWWSYY, CDR2 QGS. This CDR3 comprises 20 residues. CDR3 sequence: CAFGENPSLVGVTYTDKLIF. The CDR3 DNA is TGTGCTTTTGGGGAAAATCCATCCTTGGTGGGGGTTACGTACACCGATAAACTCATCTTT.